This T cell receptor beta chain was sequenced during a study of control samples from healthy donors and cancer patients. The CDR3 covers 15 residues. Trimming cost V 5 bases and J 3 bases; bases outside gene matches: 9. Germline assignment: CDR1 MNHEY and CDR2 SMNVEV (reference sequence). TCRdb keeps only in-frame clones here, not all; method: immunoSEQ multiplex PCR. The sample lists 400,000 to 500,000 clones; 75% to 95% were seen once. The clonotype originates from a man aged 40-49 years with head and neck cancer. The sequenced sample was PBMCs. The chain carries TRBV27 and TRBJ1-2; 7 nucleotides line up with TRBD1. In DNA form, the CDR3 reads TGTGCCAGCAGTCCAACCCCGACAGGGTACTATGGCTACACCTTC. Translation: CASSPTPTGYYGYTF.